Here is one TCR beta chain with its context. This entry belongs to a study of blood T cell repertoires in COVID-19. For the study at large: PBMCs, B-cell-depleted T cells, or T cells provided the cDNA or gDNA that made up the material.

Unmatched junction bases numbered 13, after V lost 4 bases and J lost 10 bases. CDR3 size: 16 residues. Germline CDR1 MNHNS, CDR2 SASEGT. Original data processing: From reference gene primer amplification, estimates of nucleated cell counts were derived. Profiled with immunoSEQ multiplex PCR; TCRdb holds only in-frame clones, not every one. That table is the source of V, J and clone size, and D and trimming were worked out from the DNA. The data show 150,000 to 200,000 clones, with around 88% seen just once and about 5% held by the top ten. The source is a human donor in a cohort sampled during active COVID-19. The gene calls are TRBV6-1 and TRBJ2-1, with TRBD2 matching over 10 bases. Specimen: peripheral blood. The CDR3 DNA reads as TGTGCCAGCAGTGTATGGCTAGCGGGAGAAGGGGGCGAGCAGTTCTTC. Its translation is CASSVWLAGEGGEQFF.